This T cell receptor (beta chain) was captured by sequencing in a study of OX40 agonist ivuxolimab in advanced cancers. Some background on the complete study: Ivuxolimab was an agonistic, fully human IgG2 monoclonal antibody directed against OX40 (CD134), a costimulatory receptor. Intravenous ivuxolimab was administered to patients every 2 weeks at six dose levels: 0.01, 0.1, 0.3, 1.5, 3 and 10 mg/kg. Among the approximately 54 dose-escalation patients, some 19 had hepatocellular carcinoma, about 15 melanoma, 9 renal cell carcinoma and 9 head and neck cancer. A male proportion of 70% to 90% and a mean age of around 60 years, ranging from about 20 to 79, were recorded for the dose-escalation cohort. Patients were allowed to have had prior anti-PD-1, anti-PD-L1 or anti-CTLA-4 therapy, and roughly 40% of the dose-escalation patients had previously received checkpoint inhibitors. Partial responses were achieved by three dose-escalation patients, of whom one had hepatocellular carcinoma and two had cutaneous melanoma. The point of sequencing TCRbeta in the periphery was to test whether ivuxolimab changed TCR sequence diversity and drove clonal T-cell expansion. The paper covers the monotherapy dose-escalation part of the phase I ivuxolimab trial, which included N = 52 patients.

Genomic DNA was extracted from sorted cells for sequencing of the TCRbeta CDR3 region. The immunoSEQ Assay was used for sequencing of TCRbeta CDR3 regions. Not all clones reach the TCRdb copy of this immuneACCESS table, which keeps in-frame sequences only. Checked studies attribute under half of the gap to unresolved V genes and leave the rest unexplained. The sample profile shows roughly 10,000 clones; about 80% of them were found once. Of the sample, approximately 28% falls within the top ten clones. To note about this clone: The antigen this receptor binds is unknown. No qualities accompany the bases; no much larger clone lies one base away.

The paper's findings and limits, for the study overall: The antigen specificity of the peripheral T cells that underwent clonal expansion was not determined. In the 0.1-3.0 mg/kg groups, partial responders had among the lowest normalized peripheral clonal expansion, particularly in CD8+ T cells. On average, CD8+ T cells showed more expanded clones than CD4+ T cells after ivuxolimab. At doses from 0.1 to 3.0 mg/kg, clonal expansion was seen in both CD4+ and CD8+ blood T cells between baseline and week 6. Low levels of normalized T-cell clonal expansion were also seen in some patients who did not respond.

The germline V gene (reference sequence) sets CDR1 to MNHEY and CDR2 to SMNVEV. V and J are trimmed by 4 bases and 8 bases, and the gene matches miss 7 bases of the junction. The CDR3 sequence holds 15 residues, the cysteine and phenylalanine included. Just CDR3 DNA is preserved here, 45 bases in frame from base 1. The trial excluded patients who had a history of autoimmune disease or who were on systemic immunosuppression. Peripheral blood for TCR sequencing was drawn from every dose cohort at baseline, at cycle 4 day 1 and at cycle 7 day 1. The samples were taken from a phase I, first-in-human, multicenter, open-label dose-escalation trial of ivuxolimab. The trial enrolled adults with locally advanced or metastatic head and neck squamous cell, hepatocellular, melanoma or renal cell carcinoma. Before TCR sequencing, CD4+ T cells and CD8+ T cells from peripheral blood were sorted into separate populations.

The chain is encoded by TRBV27 joined to TRBJ2-1; the central 11 bases match TRBD2. This specimen consisted of CD4+ or CD8+ T cells sorted from blood, obtained in a trial of the OX40 agonist ivuxolimab. This sequence originates from an adult with an advanced solid tumor such as melanoma, head and neck, liver or kidney cancer. The CDR3 region has the sequence CASSSLAGDVHEQFF. At the DNA level, the sequence is TGTGCCAGCAGTTCACTAGCGGGAGACGTCCATGAGCAGTTCTTC.